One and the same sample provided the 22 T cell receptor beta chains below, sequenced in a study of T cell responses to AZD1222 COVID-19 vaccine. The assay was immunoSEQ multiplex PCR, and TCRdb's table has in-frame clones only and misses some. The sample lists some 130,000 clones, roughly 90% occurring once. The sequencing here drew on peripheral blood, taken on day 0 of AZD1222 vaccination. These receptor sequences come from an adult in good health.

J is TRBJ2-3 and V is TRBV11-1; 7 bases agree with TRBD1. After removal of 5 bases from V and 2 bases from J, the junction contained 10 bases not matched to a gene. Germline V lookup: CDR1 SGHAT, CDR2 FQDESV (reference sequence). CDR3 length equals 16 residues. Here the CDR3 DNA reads TGTGCCAGCAGCCCCGGGTGGACAGGAACCACAGATACGCAGTATTTT. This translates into CASSPGWTGTTDTQYF. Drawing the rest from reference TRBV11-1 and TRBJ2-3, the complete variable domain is EAEVAQSPRYKITEKSQAVAFWCDPISGHATLYWYRQILGQGPELLVQFQDESVVDDSQLPKDRFSAERLKGVDSTLKIQPAELGDSAMYLCASSPGWTGTTDTQYFGPGTRLTVL.

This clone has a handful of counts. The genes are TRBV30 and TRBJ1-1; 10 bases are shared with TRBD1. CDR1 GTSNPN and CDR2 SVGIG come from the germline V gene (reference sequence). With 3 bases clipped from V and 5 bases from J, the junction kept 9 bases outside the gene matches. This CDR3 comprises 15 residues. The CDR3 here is CAWSLWGTGETEAFF. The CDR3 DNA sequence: TGTGCCTGGAGCCTATGGGGGACAGGGGAGACTGAAGCTTTCTTT.

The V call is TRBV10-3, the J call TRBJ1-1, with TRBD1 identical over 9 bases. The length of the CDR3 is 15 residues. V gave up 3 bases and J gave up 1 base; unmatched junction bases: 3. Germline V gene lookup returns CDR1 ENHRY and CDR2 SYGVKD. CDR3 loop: CAISENRGRNTEAFF. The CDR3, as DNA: TGTGCCATCAGTGAAAACAGGGGGCGGAACACTGAAGCTTTCTTT.

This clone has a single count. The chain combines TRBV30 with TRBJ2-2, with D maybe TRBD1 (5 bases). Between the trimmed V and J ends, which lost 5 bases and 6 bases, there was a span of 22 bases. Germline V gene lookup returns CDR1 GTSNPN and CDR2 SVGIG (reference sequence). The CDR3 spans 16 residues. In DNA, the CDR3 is TGTGCCTGGGGGGAAAAGGGTTCCAGGGTCTCCGGGGAGCTGTTTTTT. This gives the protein CAWGEKGSRVSGELFF.

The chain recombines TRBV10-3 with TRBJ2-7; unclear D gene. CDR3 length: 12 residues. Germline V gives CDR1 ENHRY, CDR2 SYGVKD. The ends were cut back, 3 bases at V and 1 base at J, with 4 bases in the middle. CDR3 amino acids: CAISETSYEQYF. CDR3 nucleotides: TGTGCCATCAGTGAAACGTCCTACGAGCAGTACTTC.

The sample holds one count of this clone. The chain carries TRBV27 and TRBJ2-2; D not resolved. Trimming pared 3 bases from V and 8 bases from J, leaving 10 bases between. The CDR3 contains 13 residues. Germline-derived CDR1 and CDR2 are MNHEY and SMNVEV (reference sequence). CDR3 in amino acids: CASSFNLGGELFF. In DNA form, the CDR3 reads TGTGCCAGCAGTTTCAATCTCGGGGGGGAGCTGTTTTTT.

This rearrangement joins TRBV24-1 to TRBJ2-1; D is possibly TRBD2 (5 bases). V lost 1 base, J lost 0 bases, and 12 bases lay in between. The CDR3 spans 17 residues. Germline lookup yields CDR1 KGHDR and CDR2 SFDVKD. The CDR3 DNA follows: TGTGCCACCAGTGATTTCCTTAGAGGGTCCTCCTACAATGAGCAGTTCTTC. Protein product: CATSDFLRGSSYNEQFF.

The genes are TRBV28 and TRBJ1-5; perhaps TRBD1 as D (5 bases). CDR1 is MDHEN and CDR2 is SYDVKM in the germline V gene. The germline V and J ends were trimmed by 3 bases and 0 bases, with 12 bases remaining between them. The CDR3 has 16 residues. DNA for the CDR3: TGTGCCAGCAGTTTTCGTCGGGGGGGTAGCAATCAGCCCCAGCATTTT. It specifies CASSFRRGGSNQPQHF.

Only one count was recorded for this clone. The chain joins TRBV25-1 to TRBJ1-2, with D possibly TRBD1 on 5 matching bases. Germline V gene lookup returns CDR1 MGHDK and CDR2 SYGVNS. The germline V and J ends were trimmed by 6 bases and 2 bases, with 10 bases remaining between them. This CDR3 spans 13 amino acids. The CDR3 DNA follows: TGTGCCAGCAGCGGGCAGGGCAACTATGGCTACACCTTC. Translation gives CASSGQGNYGYTF.

CDR3 sequence: CASRLDYGYTF. CDR3 DNA: TGTGCCAGCAGGTTGGACTATGGCTACACCTTC. This chain joins TRBV28 and TRBJ1-2, with no clear D. V lost 6 bases and J lost 3, with 5 bases in between. CDR1 MDHEN and CDR2 SYDVKM come from the germline V gene. This CDR3 contains 11 residues.

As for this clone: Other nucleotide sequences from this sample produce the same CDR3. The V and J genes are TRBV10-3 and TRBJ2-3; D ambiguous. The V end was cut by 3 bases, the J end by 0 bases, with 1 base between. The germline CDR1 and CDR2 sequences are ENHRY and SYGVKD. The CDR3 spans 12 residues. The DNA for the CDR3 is TGTGCCATCAGTGACAGCACAGATACGCAGTATTTT. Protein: CAISDSTDTQYF.

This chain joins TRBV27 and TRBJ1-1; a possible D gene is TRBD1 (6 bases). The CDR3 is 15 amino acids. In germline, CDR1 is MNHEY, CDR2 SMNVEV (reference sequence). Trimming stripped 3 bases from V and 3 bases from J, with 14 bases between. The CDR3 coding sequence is TGTGCCAGCAGTTTGGGGGGGCCCACTTACACTGAAGCTTTCTTT. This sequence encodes CASSLGGPTYTEAFF.

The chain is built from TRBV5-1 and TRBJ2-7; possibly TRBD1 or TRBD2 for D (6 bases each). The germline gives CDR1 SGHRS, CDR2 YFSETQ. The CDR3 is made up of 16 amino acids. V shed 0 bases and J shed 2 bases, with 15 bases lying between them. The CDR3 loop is CASSLGTGRSTYEQYF. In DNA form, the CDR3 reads TGCGCCAGCAGCTTGGGTACAGGGAGGAGTACCTACGAGCAGTACTTC.

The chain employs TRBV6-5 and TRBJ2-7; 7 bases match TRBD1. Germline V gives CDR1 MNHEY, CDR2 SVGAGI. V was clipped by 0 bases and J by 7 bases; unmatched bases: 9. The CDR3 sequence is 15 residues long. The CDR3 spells CASSYSGDRVHEQYF. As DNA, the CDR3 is TGTGCCAGCAGTTACTCTGGCGACAGGGTTCATGAGCAGTACTTC.

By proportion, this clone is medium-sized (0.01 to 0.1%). DNA for the CDR3: TGTGCCAGCAGCATCGGTTACGAGCAGTACTTC. Translation gives CASSIGYEQYF. V is TRBV5-4 and J is TRBJ2-7; D is uncertain. With 4 bases removed from V and 4 bases from J, the gap between germline ends came to 6 bases. Germline assignment: CDR1 SGHNT and CDR2 YYREEE (reference sequence). The CDR3 is 11 amino acids.

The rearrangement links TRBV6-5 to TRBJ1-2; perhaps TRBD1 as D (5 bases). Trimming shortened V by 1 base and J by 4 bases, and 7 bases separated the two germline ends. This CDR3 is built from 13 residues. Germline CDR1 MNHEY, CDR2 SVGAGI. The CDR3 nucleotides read TGTGCCAGCAGTTACTTGGACACCTATGGCTACACCTTC. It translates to CASSYLDTYGYTF.

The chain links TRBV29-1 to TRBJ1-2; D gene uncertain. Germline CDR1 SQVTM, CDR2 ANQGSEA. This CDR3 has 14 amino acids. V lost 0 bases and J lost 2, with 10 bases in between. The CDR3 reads CSVEDPMSNYGYTF. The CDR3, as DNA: TGCAGCGTTGAAGACCCCATGTCCAACTATGGCTACACCTTC.

CDR3 region: CSVWGQGRYGYTF. The CDR3 region has the DNA TGCAGCGTTTGGGGACAGGGGCGCTATGGCTACACCTTC. The gene calls are TRBV29-1 and TRBJ1-2; 10 bases line up with TRBD1. The CDR3 is 13 residues long. Germline values: CDR1 SQVTM, CDR2 ANQGSEA. The V segment lost 5 bases and the J segment 4 bases; nucleotides outside the gene matches: 4.

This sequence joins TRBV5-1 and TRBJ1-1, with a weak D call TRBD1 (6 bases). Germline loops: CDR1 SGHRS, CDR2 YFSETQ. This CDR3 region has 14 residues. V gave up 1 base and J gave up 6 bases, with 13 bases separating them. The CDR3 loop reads CASSLTGSSPEAFF. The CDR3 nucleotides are TGCGCCAGCAGCTTGACAGGGTCGTCGCCTGAAGCTTTCTTT. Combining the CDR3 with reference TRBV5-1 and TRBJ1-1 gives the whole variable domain KAGVTQTPRYLIKTRGQQVTLSCSPISGHRSVSWYQQTPGQGLQFLFEYFSETQRNKGNFPGRFSGRQFSNSRSEMNVSTLELGDSALYLCASSLTGSSPEAFFGQGTRLTVV.

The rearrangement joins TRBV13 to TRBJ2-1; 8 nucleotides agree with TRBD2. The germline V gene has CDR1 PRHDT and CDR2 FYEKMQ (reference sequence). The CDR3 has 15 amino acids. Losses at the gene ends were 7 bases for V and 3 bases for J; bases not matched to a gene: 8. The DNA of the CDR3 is TGTGCCAGCACCAAGCGGGAGAGGATCTACAATGAGCAGTTCTTC. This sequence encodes CASTKRERIYNEQFF.

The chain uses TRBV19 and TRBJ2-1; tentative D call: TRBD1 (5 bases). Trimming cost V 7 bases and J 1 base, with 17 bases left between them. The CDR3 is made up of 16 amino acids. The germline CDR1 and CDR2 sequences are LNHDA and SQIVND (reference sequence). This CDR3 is CASNGGLQGSYNEQFF. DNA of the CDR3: TGTGCCAGTAACGGTGGGCTGCAGGGTTCCTACAATGAGCAGTTCTTC.

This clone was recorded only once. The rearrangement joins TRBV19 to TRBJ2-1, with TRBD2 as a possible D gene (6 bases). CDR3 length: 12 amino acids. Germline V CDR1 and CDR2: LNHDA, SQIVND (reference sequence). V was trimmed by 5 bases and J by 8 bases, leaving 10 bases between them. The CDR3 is CASSLWRDEQFF. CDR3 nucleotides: TGTGCCAGTAGTCTCTGGAGGGATGAGCAGTTCTTC.